The 18 T cell receptor beta chains presented below share a single source sample, sequenced in a study of shared clonotypes between healthy human individuals. Data came from immunoSEQ multiplex PCR; TCRdb stores just in-frame clones and leaves some out. The table includes 2,500,000 or so clones, around 90% detected once. Sequencing was performed on naive CD4+ T cells sorted from blood. Subset here: CD45RA+ positively selected. Every receptor here comes from a young man in good health.

This sequence joins TRBV5-1 and TRBJ1-4; D gene uncertain. The CDR3 totals 14 residues. The V gene's germline CDR1 is SGHRS and CDR2 YFSETQ. The V gene lost 0 bases and the J gene lost 8 bases, with 11 bases spanning the gap. The CDR3 DNA reads as TGCGCCAGCAGCTTGGGGGCACTAGGGGAAAAACTGTTTTTT. It is translated as CASSLGALGEKLFF.

J is TRBJ2-4 and V is TRBV5-1, with D possibly being TRBD1 or TRBD2 (5 bases each). The CDR3 extends over 16 amino acids. Germline loops: CDR1 SGHRS, CDR2 YFSETQ. V shed 4 bases and J shed 3 bases, with 17 bases lying between them. The CDR3 coding sequence is TGCGCCAGCAGCCCGGGGACCCCCCTGGGCAAAAACATTCAGTACTTC. It yields the protein CASSPGTPLGKNIQYF.

The chain combines TRBV19 with TRBJ2-7; TRBD2 matches at 10 bases. Germline V gene sequence: CDR1 LNHDA, CDR2 SQIVND (reference sequence). This CDR3 comprises 15 residues. V trimming: 1 base; J trimming: 6 bases; junction bases outside the gene matches: 6. The DNA for the CDR3 is TGTGCCAGTAGTATAGCGAGCGGGGGGGCAAGCGAGCAGTACTTC. Protein: CASSIASGGASEQYF.

The chain couples TRBV6-5 to TRBJ2-7, with D possibly TRBD1 on 6 matching bases. CDR3 length: 12 amino acids. The V gene's germline CDR1 is MNHEY and CDR2 SVGAGI. V was clipped by 6 bases and J by 2 bases, with 8 bases between them. This CDR3 reads CASSDRTYEQYF. For the CDR3, the DNA is TGTGCCAGCAGCGACAGGACCTACGAGCAGTACTTC.

The chain links TRBV30 to TRBJ1-5, with D tentatively TRBD1 (6 bases). The V and J ends lost 4 bases and 5 bases respectively, with 12 bases between them. The CDR3 has 13 amino acids. CDR1 and CDR2 (germline): GTSNPN, SVGIG (reference sequence). CDR3 DNA sequence: TGTGCCTGGACAGGGGTTTTGGATCAGCCCCAGCATTTT. Translating gives CAWTGVLDQPQHF.

With regard to this clone: This same CDR3 is encoded by further DNA sequences in the sample. The chain combines TRBV6-1 with TRBJ2-7; possibly TRBD1 for D (7 bases). The CDR3 sequence is 13 residues long. CDR1 and CDR2 from the germline V gene are MNHNS and SASEGT. Trimming took off 8 bases at V and 4 bases at J, with 15 bases between the two ends. The CDR3 reads CASRLAGGYEQYF. The CDR3 bases are TGTGCCAGCCGCTTGGCAGGGGGGTACGAGCAGTACTTC.

This clone appeared once. This chain connects TRBV13 to TRBJ2-3, with TRBD2 as a possible D gene (6 bases). The germline V and J ends were trimmed by 5 bases and 0 bases, with 18 bases remaining between them. Germline assignment: CDR1 PRHDT and CDR2 FYEKMQ (reference sequence). This CDR3 spans 17 amino acids. The CDR3 loop is CASSRRSTGVSTDTQYF. As DNA, the CDR3 is TGTGCCAGCAGCCGCAGATCGACGGGAGTTAGCACAGATACGCAGTATTTT. Looking up the rest from reference TRBV13 and TRBJ2-3 gives the full variable domain: AAGVIQSPRHLIKEKRETATLKCYPIPRHDTVYWYQQGPGQDPQFLISFYEKMQSDKGSIPDRFSAQQFSDYHSELNMSSLELGDSALYFCASSRRSTGVSTDTQYFGPGTRLTVL.

This chain connects TRBV6-6 to TRBJ1-2, with TRBD1 identical over 7 bases. The germline CDR1 and CDR2 sequences are MNHNY and SVGAGI (reference sequence). V trimming: 1 base; J trimming: 8 bases; junction bases outside the gene matches: 7. The CDR3 runs to 14 residues. Here the CDR3 reads CASSYLEGARGYTF. Written as DNA, the CDR3 is TGTGCCAGCAGTTACTTGGAGGGGGCGCGGGGCTACACCTTC.

This clone was detected once. The rearrangement links TRBV28 to TRBJ2-1; TRBD2 aligns across 12 bases. Looked up from germline, CDR1 is MDHEN and CDR2 is SYDVKM. The CDR3 has 17 residues. The J segment lost 4 bases and the V segment lost 3 bases, leaving 7 bases of the junction unmatched. CDR3 protein: CASSFDFGLAGYNEQFF. In DNA form, the CDR3 reads TGTGCCAGCAGTTTTGATTTCGGACTAGCGGGATACAATGAGCAGTTCTTC.

The chain recombines TRBV4-1 with TRBJ1-4; D is uncertain. V shed 0 bases and J shed 8 bases, with 13 bases lying between them. The CDR3 spans 15 residues. CDR1 is MGHRA and CDR2 is YSYEKL in the germline V gene. The CDR3 DNA reads as TGCGCCAGCAGCCAAGATGACCAGGCAGGCGAAAAACTGTTTTTT. Residues: CASSQDDQAGEKLFF.

Comments on this clone: This sample includes further DNA sequences coding for the same CDR3. This sequence joins TRBV18 and TRBJ1-1, with D unresolved. V lost 3 bases and J lost 3, with 5 bases in between. This CDR3 region has 12 residues. CDR1 and CDR2 from the germline V gene are KGHSH and LQKENI. The CDR3 is CASSPTDTEAFF. In DNA, the CDR3 is TGTGCCAGCTCACCGACCGACACTGAAGCTTTCTTT.

The chain recombines TRBV7-6 with TRBJ2-1; D might be TRBD1 or TRBD2, each matching 5 bases. The CDR3 loop spans 12 amino acids. Germline V gene data show CDR1 as SGHVS and CDR2 as FNYEAQ. V dropped 1 base and J dropped 9 bases, with 7 bases sitting between them. CDR3 residues: CASSLVGTEQFF. In nucleotides, the CDR3 is TGTGCCAGCAGCTTAGTTGGGACTGAGCAGTTCTTC.

In the case of this clone: This same CDR3 is encoded by further DNA sequences in the sample. The V call is TRBV2, the J call TRBJ2-3; unclear D gene. Deletions cut 4 bases from V and 4 bases from J, with 9 bases between. Germline V gives CDR1 SNHLY, CDR2 FYNNEI. The CDR3 has 13 amino acids. In nucleotides, the CDR3 is TGTGCCAGCAGTGGAGGAAGGGCAGATACGCAGTATTTT. Translated, it gives CASSGGRADTQYF.

The V and J genes are TRBV5-4 and TRBJ1-4; 7 nucleotides agree with TRBD1. The CDR3 loop spans 17 amino acids. Germline V lookup: CDR1 SGHNT, CDR2 YYREEE (reference sequence). Unmatched junction bases numbered 7, after V lost 2 bases and J lost 0 bases. CDR3 nucleotides: TGTGCCAGCAGCTTCCGACAGGGAAGCGCAACTAATGAAAAACTGTTTTTT. Protein sequence: CASSFRQGSATNEKLFF. Together with reference TRBV5-4 and TRBJ1-4, the CDR3 gives the full variable domain: ETGVTQSPTHLIKTRGQQVTLRCSSQSGHNTVSWYQQALGQGPQFIFQYYREEENGRGNFPPRFSGLQFPNYSSELNVNALELDDSALYLCASSFRQGSATNEKLFFGSGTQLSVL.

V gene TRBV7-9 combines with J gene TRBJ2-7; 16 bases align to TRBD2. The CDR3 extends over 19 amino acids. J gave up 4 bases and V 0 bases, and 9 bases lay outside the gene matches. Per germline, CDR1 SEHNR and CDR2 FQNEAQ (reference sequence). The chain's CDR3 is CASSLAEGTSGRVMYEQYF. DNA of the CDR3: TGTGCCAGCAGCTTAGCGGAAGGGACTAGCGGGAGGGTTATGTACGAGCAGTACTTC.

A note on this clone: This sample also contains other DNA sequences that code for the same CDR3. V and J are TRBV5-4 and TRBJ1-1, with TRBD1 identical over 10 bases. This CDR3 is built from 13 residues. Trimming removed 4 bases from V and 5 bases from J; junction bases left unmatched: 2. Germline CDR1 and CDR2: SGHNT and YYREEE (reference sequence). The CDR3 sequence is CASSRDRGTEAFF. For the CDR3, the DNA is TGTGCCAGCAGCCGGGACAGGGGAACTGAAGCTTTCTTT.

V is TRBV11-2 and J is TRBJ2-1; possibly TRBD1 for D (5 bases). The V gene lost 3 bases and the J gene lost 8 bases, with 8 bases spanning the gap. The CDR3 has 12 residues. Germline CDR1 is SGHAT and CDR2 is FQNNGV. CDR3 in amino acids: CASSLGLHEQFF. CDR3 coding DNA: TGTGCCAGCAGCTTGGGGCTCCATGAGCAGTTCTTC.

Regarding this clone: This sample also contains other DNA sequences that code for the same CDR3. V gene TRBV19 combines with J gene TRBJ2-7, with TRBD2 matching 11 bases. Per germline, CDR1 LNHDA and CDR2 SQIVND (reference sequence). The V gene end was trimmed by 3 bases and the J gene end by 1 base; junction bases not matched to a gene: 2. The CDR3 contains 15 residues. CDR3 sequence: CASSIRLAGSYEQYF. Here the CDR3 DNA reads TGTGCCAGTAGTATTCGACTAGCGGGATCCTACGAGCAGTACTTC.